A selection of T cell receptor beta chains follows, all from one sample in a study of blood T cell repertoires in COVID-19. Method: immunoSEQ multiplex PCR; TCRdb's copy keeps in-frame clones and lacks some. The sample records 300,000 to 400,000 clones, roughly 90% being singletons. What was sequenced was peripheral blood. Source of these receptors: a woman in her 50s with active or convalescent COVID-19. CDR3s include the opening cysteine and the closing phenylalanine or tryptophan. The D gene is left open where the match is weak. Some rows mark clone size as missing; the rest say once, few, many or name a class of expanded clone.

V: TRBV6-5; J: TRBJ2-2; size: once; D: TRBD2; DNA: TGTGCCAGCAAAGGCGGGGGGGTGGCCGGGGAGCTGTTTTTT; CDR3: CASKGGGVAGELFF
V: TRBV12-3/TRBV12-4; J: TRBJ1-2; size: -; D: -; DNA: TGTGCCAGCAGCCAGGATCTTAACTATGGCTACACCTTC; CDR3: CASSQDLNYGYTF
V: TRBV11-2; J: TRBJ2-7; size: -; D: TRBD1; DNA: TGTGCCAGCAGCTTTGGACAGGCGGCCTACGAGCAGTACTTC; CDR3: CASSFGQAAYEQYF
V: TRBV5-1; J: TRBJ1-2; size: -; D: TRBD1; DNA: TGCGCCAGCAGCTTGGGGGGACAGGGGTATGGCTACACCTTC; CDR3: CASSLGGQGYGYTF
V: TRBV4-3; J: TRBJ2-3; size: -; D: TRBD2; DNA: TGCGCCAGCAGCCAAGATTTGAACAGCGGGAGATCGCAGTATTTT; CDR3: CASSQDLNSGRSQYF
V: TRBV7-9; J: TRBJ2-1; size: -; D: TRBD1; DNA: TGTGCCAGCAGCTTCCCCTCGGGACAGAGCCCTAGCTCCTACAATGAGCAGTTCTTC; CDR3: CASSFPSGQSPSSYNEQFF
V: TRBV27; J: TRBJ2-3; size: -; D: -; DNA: TGTGCCAGCAGTTTCCTTCTACCGATACAGGGACGGACAGATACGCAGTATTTT; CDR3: CASSFLLPIQGRTDTQYF
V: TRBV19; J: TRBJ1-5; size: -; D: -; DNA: TGTGCCAGTAGTTCCCGGACAGCCCTGCCCTATAGCAATCAGCCCCAGCATTTT; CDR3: CASSSRTALPYSNQPQHF
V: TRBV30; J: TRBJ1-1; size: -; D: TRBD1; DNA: TGTGCCTGGAGTAGGCAGGGGGCAAGCGCTGAAGCTTTCTTT; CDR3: CAWSRQGASAEAFF
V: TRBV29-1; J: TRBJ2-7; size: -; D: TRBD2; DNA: TGCAGCGTGATCACTAGCGGGCGCCCCTACGAGCAGTACTTC; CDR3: CSVITSGRPYEQYF
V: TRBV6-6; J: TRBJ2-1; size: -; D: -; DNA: TGTGCCAGCAGTTACGGCAGATACAATGAGCAGTTCTTC; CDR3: CASSYGRYNEQFF
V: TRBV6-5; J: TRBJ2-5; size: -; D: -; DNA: TGTGCCAGCACAACTAAAGAGACCCAGTACTTC; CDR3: CASTTKETQYF
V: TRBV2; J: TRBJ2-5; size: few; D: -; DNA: TGTGCCAGCAGTGAAAGCCCAGAGGGGACCCAGTACTTC; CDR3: CASSESPEGTQYF
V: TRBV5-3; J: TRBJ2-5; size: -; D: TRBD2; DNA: TGTGCCAGAAGCCACAGGACTAGCTCTATGGGGGAGACCCAGTACTTC; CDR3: CARSHRTSSMGETQYF
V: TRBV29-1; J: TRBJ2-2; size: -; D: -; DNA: TGCAGCGTTGCCCTACAGGGAACGAACACCGGGGAGCTGTTTTTT; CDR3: CSVALQGTNTGELFF
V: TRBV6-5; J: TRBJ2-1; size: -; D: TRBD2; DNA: TGTGCCAGCACCCTAGCGGGAGTGAATGAGCAGTTCTTC; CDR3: CASTLAGVNEQFF
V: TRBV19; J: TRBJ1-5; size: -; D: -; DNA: TGTGCCAGTAGTATAGCGGGGGGGGATATCATTTCCCAGCATTTT; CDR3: CASSIAGGDIISQHF
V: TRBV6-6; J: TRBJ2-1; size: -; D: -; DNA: TGTGCCAGCACCCCCAGGGGCCTAACCTACAATGAGCAGTTCTTC; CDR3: CASTPRGLTYNEQFF
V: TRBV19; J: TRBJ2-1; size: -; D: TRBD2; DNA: TGTGCCAGTAGTACAGCGGGAGATCCCTACAATGAGCAGTTCTTC; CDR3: CASSTAGDPYNEQFF
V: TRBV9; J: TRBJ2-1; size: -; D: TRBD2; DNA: TGTGCCAGCAGCCCTCAGAGCGGGGGGCAGGAGTTCTTC; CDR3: CASSPQSGGQEFF
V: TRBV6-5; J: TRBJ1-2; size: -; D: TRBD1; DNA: TGTGCCAGCAGTTTCCGACAGGGCTGGGACTATGGCTACACCTTC; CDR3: CASSFRQGWDYGYTF
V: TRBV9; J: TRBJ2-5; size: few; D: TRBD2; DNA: TGTGCCAGCAGCTCGGGCGCGCTAGCGGGAGTGGAGACCCAGTACTTC; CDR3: CASSSGALAGVETQYF
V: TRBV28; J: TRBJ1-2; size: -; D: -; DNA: TGTGCCAGCAGTTCAGGGGATTCGAAAGGCTACACCTTC; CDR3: CASSSGDSKGYTF
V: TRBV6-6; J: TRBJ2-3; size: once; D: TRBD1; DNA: TGTGCCAGCAGTTACACAGGGGAACGCACAGATACGCAGTATTTT; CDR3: CASSYTGERTDTQYF
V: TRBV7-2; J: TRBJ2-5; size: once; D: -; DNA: TGTGCCAGCAGCCCGGCAGGCGCCGAAGGGACCCAGTACTTC; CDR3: CASSPAGAEGTQYF
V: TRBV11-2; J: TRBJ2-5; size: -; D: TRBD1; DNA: TGTGCCAGCAGCTTAGATCCCAACAGGGGTGAGACCCAGTACTTC; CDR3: CASSLDPNRGETQYF
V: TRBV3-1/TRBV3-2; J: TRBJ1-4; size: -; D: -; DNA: TGTGCCAGCAGCCAAAGGACATTTGCTGAAAAACTGTTTTTT; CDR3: CASSQRTFAEKLFF
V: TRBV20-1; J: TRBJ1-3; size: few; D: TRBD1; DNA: TGCAGTGCTAGTGTTGGGACAGGCCGTATAGACACCATATATTTT; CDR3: CSASVGTGRIDTIYF
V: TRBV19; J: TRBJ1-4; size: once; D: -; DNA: TGTGCCAGTAGTATAGGTGCAGCAACTAATGAAAAACTGTTTTTT; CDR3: CASSIGAATNEKLFF
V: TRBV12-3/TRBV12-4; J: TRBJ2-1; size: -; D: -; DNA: TGTGCCAGCAGTTTTAGGGGAAATGAGCAGTTCTTC; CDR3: CASSFRGNEQFF
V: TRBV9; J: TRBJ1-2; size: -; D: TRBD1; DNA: TGTGCCAGCAGCGCGGGACAGTGGCATGGCTACACCTTC; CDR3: CASSAGQWHGYTF
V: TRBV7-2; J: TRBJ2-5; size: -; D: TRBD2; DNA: TGTGCCAGCAGCCTCCAGGGACTAGTTGCAGAGACCCAGTACTTC; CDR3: CASSLQGLVAETQYF
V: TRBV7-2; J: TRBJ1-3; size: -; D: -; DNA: TGTGCCAGCAGACCCACCGGGGGAAACACCATATATTTT; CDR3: CASRPTGGNTIYF
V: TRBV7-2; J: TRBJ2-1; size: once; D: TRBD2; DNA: TGTGCCAGCAGCTTAGAGGGACTAGTTTACAATGAGCAGTTCTTC; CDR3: CASSLEGLVYNEQFF
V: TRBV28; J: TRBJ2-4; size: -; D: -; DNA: TGTGCCTCTCAAGGAGGAATGAGAGCCAAAAACATTCAGTACTTC; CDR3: CASQGGMRAKNIQYF
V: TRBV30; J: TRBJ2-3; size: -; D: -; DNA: TGTGCCTGGAGTGTACCTCTAGCGAAGAGGCGTGGGGATACGCAGTATTTT; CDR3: CAWSVPLAKRRGDTQYF
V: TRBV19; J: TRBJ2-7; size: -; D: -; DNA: TGTGCCACCGCCCAAACTTCGCCGCGGGACGAGCAGTACTTC; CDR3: CATAQTSPRDEQYF
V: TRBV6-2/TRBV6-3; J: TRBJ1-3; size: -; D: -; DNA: TGTGCCAGCAGTTACTACGAGGCAAACACCATATATTTT; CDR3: CASSYYEANTIYF
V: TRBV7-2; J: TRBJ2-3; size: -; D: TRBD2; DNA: TGTGCCAGCAGTCCGACTAGCGGGAGGGCAGATACGCAGTATTTT; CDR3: CASSPTSGRADTQYF
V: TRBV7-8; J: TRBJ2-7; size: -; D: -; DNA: TGTGCCAGCAGCTTAGTTTCGGACTCCTCGAGCTCCTACGAGCAGTACTTC; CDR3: CASSLVSDSSSSYEQYF
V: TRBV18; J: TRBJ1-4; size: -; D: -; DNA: TGTGCCAGCCGGGGGAATGAAAAACTGTTTTTT; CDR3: CASRGNEKLFF
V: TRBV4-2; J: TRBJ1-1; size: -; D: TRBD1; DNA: TGTGCCAGCAGCCAACCCGGACAGGGGGTGGGGGACACTGAAGCTTTCTTT; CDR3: CASSQPGQGVGDTEAFF
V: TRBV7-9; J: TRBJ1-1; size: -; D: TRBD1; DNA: TGTGCCAGCAGCCAGGACAGGGGGGACACTGAAGCTTTCTTT; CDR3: CASSQDRGDTEAFF
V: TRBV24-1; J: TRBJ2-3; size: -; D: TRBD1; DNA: TGTGCCACCAGTGGGACAGGGTCAACAGATACGCAGTATTTT; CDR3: CATSGTGSTDTQYF
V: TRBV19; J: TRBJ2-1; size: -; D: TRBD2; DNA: TGTGCCAGTAGTATCCTAGCGGGAACATACAATGAGCAGTTCTTC; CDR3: CASSILAGTYNEQFF
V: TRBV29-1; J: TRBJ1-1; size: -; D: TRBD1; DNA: TGCAGCGTCGCCGGGACAGGGGGCAGGGCTGAAGCTTTCTTT; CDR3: CSVAGTGGRAEAFF
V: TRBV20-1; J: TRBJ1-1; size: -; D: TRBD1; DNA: TGCAGTGCCATTCAGGGGGCAGTAGCTTTCTTT; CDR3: CSAIQGAVAFF
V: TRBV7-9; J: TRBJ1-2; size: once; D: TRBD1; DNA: TGTGCCAGCAGCGACCGGGACAGGGGGGTAGATGGCTACACCTTC; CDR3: CASSDRDRGVDGYTF
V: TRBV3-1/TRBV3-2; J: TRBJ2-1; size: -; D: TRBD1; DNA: TGTGCCAGCAGACAGGGGGCTAGGGATGAGCAGTTCTTC; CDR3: CASRQGARDEQFF
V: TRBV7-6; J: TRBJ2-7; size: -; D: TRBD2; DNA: TGTGCCAGCAGCCCAATCTCTAGCGGGAGGGCCTACGAGCAGTACTTC; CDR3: CASSPISSGRAYEQYF
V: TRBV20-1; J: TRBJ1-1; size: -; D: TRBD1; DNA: TGCAGTGCTAGTGCAGGGGGATACACTGAAGCTTTCTTT; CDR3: CSASAGGYTEAFF
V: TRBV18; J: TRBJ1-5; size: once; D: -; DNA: TGTGCCAGCTCCCCCTGGTCGGGGAATCAGCCCCAGCATTTT; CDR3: CASSPWSGNQPQHF
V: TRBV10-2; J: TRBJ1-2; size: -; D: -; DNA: TGCGCCAGCAGTCGGGTCGGGATGGTTGGCTACACCTTC; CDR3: CASSRVGMVGYTF
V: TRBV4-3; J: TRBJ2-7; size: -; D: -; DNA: TGCGCCAGCAGCCAAGGGACAGTCCCCTACGAGCAGTACTTC; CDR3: CASSQGTVPYEQYF
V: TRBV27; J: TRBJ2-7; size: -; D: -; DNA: TGTGCCAGCAGTTTAGTGGAGGGAATGACAGACGAGCAGTACTTC; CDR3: CASSLVEGMTDEQYF